This T cell receptor (beta chain) was sequenced during a study of cytotoxic CD8 clonotypes in ibrutinib-treated CLL listed by TCRdb under 2021. In the study overall: The cohort had 11 to 12 relapsed/refractory and under 16 treatment-naive patients; around 17 were IGHV unmutated. Responses were partial in 24 patients and complete in 2; after median around 66 months follow-up, some 14 stayed in remission and roughly twelve progressed. Response samples were taken after a median of 12 months on treatment, ranging from 6 to 36 months. On average, each sample yielded around 250,000 productive templates and tens of thousands of productive rearrangements. Longitudinal samples were available for about 30% of the 86 trial participants. Cryopreserved peripheral blood mononuclear cells were obtained before treatment, at response, and at either sustained remission or disease progression. Every sample from remission and from progressive disease was obtained while the patients were still on ibrutinib. Paper-wide results and their limitations: At baseline, clonality was higher than in age-matched healthy donors and showed a strong correlation with circulating CD8+ T-cell counts. Sustained-remission and progressing patients did not have matched sampling times, and lymph node repertoires were not examined. Public clonotypes were rare and either shrank or stayed stable during treatment, and the rise in clonality at ibrutinib response reflected expansion of private clonotypes. At ibrutinib response clonality went up, during sustained remission it held steady, and at progression it dropped back toward baseline.

Inclusive of the bounding cysteine and phenylalanine, the CDR3 is 14 residues long. Only the CDR3 portion is preserved as DNA: 42 bases, with reading frame beginning at the first base. CDR1 and CDR2 are drawn from the germline V gene (reference sequence): SGHNT, YYREEE. The junction shows trimming of 0 bases on V and 10 bases on J, and the gene matches do not reach 7 bases of it. The sample's time point, from its label and the paper: approximately 25 months on ibrutinib. About 2 micrograms of genomic DNA were extracted from cryopreserved PBMCs for TCR beta library preparation. Longitudinal blood samples from CLL patients on ibrutinib monotherapy underwent high-throughput TCR beta sequencing. The patients were enrolled in a single-center, open-label phase 2 trial of ibrutinib monotherapy. A MiSeq instrument was used for deep resolution sequencing, which targeted depths ranging from 1 in 1 million up to 1 in 200,000 T cells, with coverage averaging 10x for each clonotype. The immunoSEQ hsTCRB Kit was used to generate TCR beta libraries. In the source study's methods: Data were analyzed with ImmunoSEQ Data Assistant and ImmunoSEQ Analyzer, with V, D and J genes assigned per IMGT definitions. Clonality was computed as one minus normalized Shannon entropy of productive rearrangement frequencies, ranging from 0 to 1. Only overrepresented clonotypes making up at least 0.05% of each patient's repertoire were included in the public clonotype analysis. About a dozen repertoires from age-matched healthy donors, obtained from immuneACCESS, served as clonality controls. TCRdb took over this immuneACCESS table, retaining in-frame rearrangements with V and J assigned. Such tables are incomplete; in checked studies, under half of the missing clones stem from an unresolved V gene, and the remainder is unexplained. V and J calls and clone size are as listed in that table; D and trimming were resolved from the DNA. Recorded for this sample are approximately 200,000 clones; over 55% of them occurred a single time. Clones ranked in the top ten supply around an eighth of the sample.

This clone was recorded only once. Its binding antigen is unknown. No qualities accompany the bases; no much larger clone lies one base away. The source material was PBMCs, sampled after 24 months of ibrutinib treatment. The origin of this receptor is a human donor with chronic lymphocytic leukemia. This chain is built from TRBV5-4 and TRBJ2-1; 7 middle bases align to TRBD1. The DNA reads TGTGCCAGCAGCTTGGAGGGGGCTAAGCGCGAGCAGTTCTTC. The resulting protein is CASSLEGAKREQFF.